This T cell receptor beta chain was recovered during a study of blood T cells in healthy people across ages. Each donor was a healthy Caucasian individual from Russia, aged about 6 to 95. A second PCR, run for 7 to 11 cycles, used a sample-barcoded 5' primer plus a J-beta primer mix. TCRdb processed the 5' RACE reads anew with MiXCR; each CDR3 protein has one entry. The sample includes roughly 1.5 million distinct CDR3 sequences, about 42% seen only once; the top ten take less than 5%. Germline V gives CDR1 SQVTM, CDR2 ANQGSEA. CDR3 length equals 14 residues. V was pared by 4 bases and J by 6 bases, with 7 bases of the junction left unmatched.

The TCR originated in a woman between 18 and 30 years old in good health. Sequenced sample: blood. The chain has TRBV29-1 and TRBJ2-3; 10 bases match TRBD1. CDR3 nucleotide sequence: TGCAGCGTTGGTCGACAGGGGGCGCAGGATACGCAGTATTTT. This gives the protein CSVGRQGAQDTQYF.